The sequence of this T cell receptor (beta chain) was determined in a study of shared clonotypes between healthy human individuals. Regarding the study as a whole: Only blood samples were collected, and tissue repertoires likely differ.

Data came from immunoSEQ multiplex PCR; TCRdb stores just in-frame clones and leaves some out. Of millions of clones listed, approximately 93% are singletons. A note on this clone: Antigen unknown.

Trimming took 10 bases from V and 7 from J; bases not matched to a gene: 6. CDR1 is WNHNN and CDR2 is SYGVQD in the germline V gene (reference sequence). There are 12 residues in the CDR3. Subsets obtained from CD4+ cells comprised CD45RA+ naive and CD45RA-negative memory cells. V is TRBV10-1 and J is TRBJ2-1, with 8 positions matching TRBD2. Sequenced input: naive CD4+ T cells from PBMCs. Subset noted: CD45RA+ positively selected. The origin of this receptor is a man aged 18 to 29 in good health. Some clones in this sample may be carry-over from other donors' samples. For the CDR3, the DNA is TGCGCCACGGGAGGGCCTGGGAATGAGCAGTTCTTC. Its protein is CATGGPGNEQFF.